This TCR beta chain originates from a study of T cell changes during pregnancy in multiple sclerosis. Trimming removed 5 bases at V and 0 bases at J, with 20 bases between. This CDR3 contains 18 residues. CDR1 and CDR2 (germline): MNHEY, SMNVEV (reference sequence). Profiled with immunoSEQ multiplex PCR; TCRdb holds only in-frame clones, not every one. The data show about 59,000 clones, roughly 94% seen once. This clonotype was obtained from a female donor with multiple sclerosis, enrolled in a pregnancy study. J is TRBJ1-5 and V is TRBV27; D is perhaps TRBD1 (5 bases). Here the sequenced sample was CD8+ T cells from peripheral blood mononuclear cells, taken after pregnancy. For the CDR3, the DNA is TGTGCCAGCAGTCCCTCCACAGGCCCTAGGGGTAGCAATCAGCCCCAGCATTTT. Its protein is CASSPSTGPRGSNQPQHF.